This is a list of T cell receptor beta chains from one sample in a study of blood T cell repertoires in COVID-19. The method was immunoSEQ multiplex PCR; TCRdb's version includes in-frame clones alone and lacks a portion of them. This sample has 200,000 to 250,000 clones; 75% to 90% occur once, and the top ten carry about 2.2%. The sequenced material came from peripheral blood. The receptors were gathered from a man aged 25 to 40 who had recovered from COVID-19. CDR3s leave out the opening cysteine and the closing phenylalanine or tryptophan. Each record gives: D gene, V gene, J gene, CDR3 protein. A D gene is named only where the DNA matches it firmly.

d_call: -
v_call: TRBV18
j_call: TRBJ2-1
cdr3_aa: ASRDTEHNEQF

d_call: TRBD1
v_call: TRBV19
j_call: TRBJ1-2
cdr3_aa: ASSPHQTGNYGYT

d_call: TRBD1
v_call: TRBV6-5
j_call: TRBJ2-3
cdr3_aa: ASHMGQGGTDTQY

d_call: -
v_call: TRBV18
j_call: TRBJ2-3
cdr3_aa: ASSPRQGSDTQY

d_call: -
v_call: TRBV19
j_call: TRBJ1-5
cdr3_aa: ASSTSPGHPPQH

d_call: TRBD1
v_call: TRBV11-3
j_call: TRBJ2-2
cdr3_aa: ASSPGTVFGELF

d_call: -
v_call: TRBV6-5
j_call: TRBJ1-1
cdr3_aa: ASSLRSNTEAF

d_call: TRBD2
v_call: TRBV3-1/TRBV3-2
j_call: TRBJ2-5
cdr3_aa: ASSPTSGGAWETQY

d_call: -
v_call: TRBV7-2
j_call: TRBJ1-5
cdr3_aa: ASSLLQANQPQH

d_call: -
v_call: TRBV7-2
j_call: TRBJ1-6
cdr3_aa: ASTRGRGESYNSPLH

d_call: TRBD1
v_call: TRBV29-1
j_call: TRBJ2-1
cdr3_aa: SGQGGGDEQF

d_call: -
v_call: TRBV9
j_call: TRBJ2-1
cdr3_aa: ASSVEGEVGNYNEQF

d_call: -
v_call: TRBV4-1
j_call: TRBJ2-7
cdr3_aa: ASSQDRGLLYEQY

d_call: -
v_call: TRBV20-1
j_call: TRBJ1-5
cdr3_aa: SASSPEGGNQPQH

d_call: TRBD1
v_call: TRBV2
j_call: TRBJ1-5
cdr3_aa: ASSQRAGTGYNQPQH

d_call: TRBD2
v_call: TRBV20-1
j_call: TRBJ2-3
cdr3_aa: SASKAGTDTQY

d_call: TRBD2
v_call: TRBV7-9
j_call: TRBJ2-7
cdr3_aa: ASSSNPGTSSFWEQY

d_call: -
v_call: TRBV4-1
j_call: TRBJ1-4
cdr3_aa: ASSLMPGQDNEKLF

d_call: TRBD2
v_call: TRBV7-2
j_call: TRBJ2-1
cdr3_aa: ASSLGLAGTHLNYNEQF

d_call: -
v_call: TRBV2
j_call: TRBJ2-7
cdr3_aa: ASSEAGRGTNSYEQY

d_call: -
v_call: TRBV5-1
j_call: TRBJ1-1
cdr3_aa: ASSLAQRTRRNTEAF

d_call: -
v_call: TRBV18
j_call: TRBJ2-7
cdr3_aa: ASSPRAPGNEQY

d_call: TRBD1
v_call: TRBV9
j_call: TRBJ1-1
cdr3_aa: ASSVERTGEAF

d_call: -
v_call: TRBV4-1
j_call: TRBJ1-5
cdr3_aa: ASSQERYQPQH

d_call: -
v_call: TRBV19
j_call: TRBJ1-2
cdr3_aa: ASGAGLTNYGYT

d_call: -
v_call: TRBV5-1
j_call: TRBJ1-2
cdr3_aa: ASSLEVREGSYGYT

d_call: TRBD2
v_call: TRBV15
j_call: TRBJ2-6
cdr3_aa: ATSAGETGANVLT

d_call: -
v_call: TRBV18
j_call: TRBJ2-2
cdr3_aa: ASSRGQADTGELF

d_call: -
v_call: TRBV27
j_call: TRBJ1-3
cdr3_aa: ASVSSGNTIY

d_call: -
v_call: TRBV18
j_call: TRBJ2-5
cdr3_aa: ASSGGIQVVAPETQY

d_call: -
v_call: TRBV11-2
j_call: TRBJ1-2
cdr3_aa: ASSLDTNYGYT

d_call: -
v_call: TRBV6-5
j_call: TRBJ1-1
cdr3_aa: ASSPDRGMNTEAF

d_call: -
v_call: TRBV10-1
j_call: TRBJ2-3
cdr3_aa: ASNEGGTDTQY

d_call: -
v_call: TRBV12-5
j_call: TRBJ1-3
cdr3_aa: ASGLEEGANSGNTIY

d_call: -
v_call: TRBV5-1
j_call: TRBJ2-7
cdr3_aa: ASRVPPGVEQY

d_call: -
v_call: TRBV4-2
j_call: TRBJ2-7
cdr3_aa: ASSLRQAASYEQY

d_call: -
v_call: TRBV10-3
j_call: TRBJ1-3
cdr3_aa: AISAGDGNTIY

d_call: TRBD1
v_call: TRBV5-1
j_call: TRBJ1-1
cdr3_aa: ASSLTGVTEAF

d_call: -
v_call: TRBV3-1/TRBV3-2
j_call: TRBJ1-1
cdr3_aa: ASSRETGGTEAF

d_call: TRBD1
v_call: TRBV4-3
j_call: TRBJ1-6
cdr3_aa: ASSQNRGSDSPLH

d_call: TRBD1
v_call: TRBV5-4
j_call: TRBJ1-4
cdr3_aa: ASGDRASGWTNEKLF

d_call: -
v_call: TRBV2
j_call: TRBJ2-3
cdr3_aa: ASDDYPPTSTDTQY

d_call: TRBD2
v_call: TRBV5-4
j_call: TRBJ2-1
cdr3_aa: ASNPGLAFYNEQF